What follows is one T cell receptor (beta chain) and its context. Its antigen is unidentified. A junction boundary mismatches the germline segment, possibly from a read error. Through a sample-barcoded 5' primer and a J-beta primer mix, a second PCR was run for roughly 6 to 12 cycles. No fewer than 2.5 million CDR3-containing paired-end reads came from each sample. TCRdb reprocessed the 5' RACE reads via MiXCR and lists one record per CDR3 protein. This sample has 870,000 or so distinct CDR3 sequences, with 29% found just once. This sample is part of a study of blood T cells in healthy people across ages. Each sample yielded at least 6 micrograms of PBMC total RNA. Regarding the study as a whole: There was a strong correlation between TCR beta diversity and naive T cell percentage. Long-lived donors carried more naive CD4+ cells and greater diversity than aged donors.

The germline gives CDR1 SGHDT, CDR2 YYEEEE. The CDR3 spans 16 residues. The receptor comes from a woman older than 75 in good health. The chain carries TRBV5-6 and TRBJ2-6; tentatively, D is TRBD1 or TRBD2 (5 bases each). Source material: blood. The CDR3 nucleotides are TGTGCCAGCAGGGACCGACAGATCATCGGGGCCAGCGTCCTGACTTTC. Amino acids: CASRDRQIIGASVLTF.